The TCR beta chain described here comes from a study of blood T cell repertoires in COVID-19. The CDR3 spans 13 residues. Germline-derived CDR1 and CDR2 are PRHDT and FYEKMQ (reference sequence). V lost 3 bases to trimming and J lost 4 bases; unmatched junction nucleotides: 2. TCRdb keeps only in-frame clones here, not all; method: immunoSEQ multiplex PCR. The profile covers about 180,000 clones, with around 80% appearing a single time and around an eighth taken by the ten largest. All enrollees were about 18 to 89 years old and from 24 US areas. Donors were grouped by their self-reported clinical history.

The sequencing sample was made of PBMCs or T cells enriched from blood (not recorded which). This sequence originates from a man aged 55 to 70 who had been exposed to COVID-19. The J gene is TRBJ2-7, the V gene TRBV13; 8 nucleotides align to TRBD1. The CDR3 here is CASSLDRAYEQYF. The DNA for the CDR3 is TGTGCCAGCAGCTTGGACAGGGCGTACGAGCAGTACTTC.